This TCR beta chain comes out of a study of shared T cell receptors in the human thymus. Some clones are missing from TCRdb's copy, which holds only in-frame ones; the method was immunoSEQ multiplex PCR. Of 650,000 to 950,000 clones listed, 70% to 90% are singletons. The CDR3 runs 17 residues. Germline lookup yields CDR1 MDHEN and CDR2 SYDVKM. V gave up 10 bases and J gave up 5 bases, with 29 bases separating them. The same data also contributed to another study, on human thymus T cells.

V is TRBV28 and J is TRBJ1-2; D ambiguous. This TCR derives from a girl less than two years old with a congenital heart defect. The sequenced material came from thymocytes. The CDR3 here is CATLTRGWGSPTYGYTF. CDR3 nucleotide sequence: TGTGCCACCTTAACCCGGGGATGGGGATCACCAACATATGGCTACACCTTC.